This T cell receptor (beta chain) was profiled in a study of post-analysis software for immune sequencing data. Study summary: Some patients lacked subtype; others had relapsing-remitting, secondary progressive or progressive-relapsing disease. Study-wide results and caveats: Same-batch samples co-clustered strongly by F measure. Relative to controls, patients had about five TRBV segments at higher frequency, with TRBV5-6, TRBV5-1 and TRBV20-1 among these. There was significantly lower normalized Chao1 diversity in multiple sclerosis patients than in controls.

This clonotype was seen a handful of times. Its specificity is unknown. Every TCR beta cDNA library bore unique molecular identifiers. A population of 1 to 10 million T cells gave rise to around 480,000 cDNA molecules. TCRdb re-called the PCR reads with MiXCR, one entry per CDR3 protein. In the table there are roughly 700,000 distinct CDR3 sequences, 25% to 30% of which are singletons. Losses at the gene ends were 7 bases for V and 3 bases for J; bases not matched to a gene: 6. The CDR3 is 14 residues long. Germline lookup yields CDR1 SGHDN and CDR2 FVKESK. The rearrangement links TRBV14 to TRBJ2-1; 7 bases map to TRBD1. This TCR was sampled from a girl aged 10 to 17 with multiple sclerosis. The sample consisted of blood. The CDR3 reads CASMRQGDYNEQFF. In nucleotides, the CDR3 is TGTGCCAGCATGAGGCAGGGGGACTACAATGAGCAGTTCTTC.